The 16 T cell receptor beta chains reported below all come from one sample, sequenced in a study of T-cell memory formation after mild COVID-19. TCRdb fed the 5' RACE reads into MiXCR, producing one record per CDR3 protein. The sample holds a few hundred thousand distinct CDR3 sequences, over 20% seen once. The sample comprised PBMCs or a T cell subset sorted from them (not recorded which). These receptors all come from an adult woman who had mild COVID-19 (a few samples of this study predate the infection). Cell type and time point are not known.

V is TRBV11-2 and J is TRBJ2-7, with D tentatively TRBD2 (7 bases). Germline CDR1 SGHAT, CDR2 FQNNGV. The CDR3 has 14 residues. Trimming shortened V by 2 bases and J by 5 bases, and 13 bases separated the two germline ends. For the CDR3, the DNA is TGTGCCAGCAGCTTATCGGGGGGCTTCCACGAGCAGTACTTC. The encoded protein is CASSLSGGFHEQYF.

V gene TRBV7-3 combines with J gene TRBJ2-3, with 11 bases lining up with TRBD1. This CDR3 is 15 amino acids long. Germline-derived CDR1 and CDR2 are SGHTA and FQGTGA. The ends lost 5 bases at V and 4 bases at J; junction bases unmatched: 5. The DNA for the CDR3 is TGTGCCAGCAGCACGGACAGGGGGCCGTCAGATACGCAGTATTTT. Amino acid sequence: CASSTDRGPSDTQYF.

This clonotype has just a few counts. This sequence joins TRBV12-3 or TRBV12-4 and TRBJ2-1, with D possibly matching TRBD2 (7 bases). V shed 6 bases and J shed 4 bases, with 13 bases lying between them. CDR3 length: 14 amino acids. This chain's CDR3 is CASRKGGEYNEQFF. The CDR3 DNA follows: TGTGCCAGCAGGAAGGGGGGGGAATACAATGAGCAGTTCTTC.

At least ten counts were recorded for this clonotype. V gene TRBV9 combines with J gene TRBJ2-5; 7 nucleotides align to TRBD1. CDR1 SGDLS and CDR2 YYNGEE come from the germline V gene. J lost 2 bases, V lost 5 bases, and 6 bases had no gene match. CDR3 size: 14 residues. For the CDR3, the DNA is TGTGCCAGCAGTACTGGGACAGTACAAGAGACCCAGTACTTC. Translating gives CASSTGTVQETQYF.

This clonotype came up a few times. The rearrangement joins TRBV7-9 to TRBJ2-3, with a weak D call TRBD2 (6 bases). In germline, CDR1 is SEHNR, CDR2 FQNEAQ (reference sequence). The CDR3 runs to 14 residues. V dropped 6 bases and J dropped 2 bases, with 12 bases sitting between them. In nucleotides, the CDR3 is TGTGCCAGCAGGGCCGGGACTCCCACAGATACGCAGTATTTT. Protein product: CASRAGTPTDTQYF.

This clonotype was counted between two and nine times. The chain couples TRBV3-1 to TRBJ1-2; 7 bases agree with TRBD1. V shed 1 base and J 4 bases; nucleotides not matched to a gene: 6. Germline V CDR1 and CDR2: LGHDT, YNNKEL (reference sequence). The CDR3 sequence is 15 residues long. This CDR3 reads CASSQALTGLYGYTF. The CDR3 bases are TGTGCCAGCAGCCAAGCCCTGACAGGGCTCTATGGCTACACCTTC. Based on the CDR3 plus reference TRBV3-1 and TRBJ1-2, the full variable domain is DTAVSQTPKYLVTQMGNDKSIKCEQNLGHDTMYWYKQDSKKFLKIMFSYNNKELIINETVPNRFSPKSPDKAHLNLHINSLELGDSAVYFCASSQALTGLYGYTFGSGTRLTVV.

The sample holds many counts of this clonotype. This chain connects TRBV3-1 to TRBJ2-5, with TRBD2 matching 14 bases. In germline, CDR1 is LGHDT, CDR2 YNNKEL (reference sequence). The CDR3 has 16 amino acids. Unmatched junction bases numbered 7, after V lost 1 base and J lost 9 bases. The CDR3 is CASSQGTSGRLSPQYF. CDR3 in DNA: TGTGCCAGCAGCCAAGGGACTAGCGGGAGGTTGAGTCCCCAGTACTTC.

The chain joins TRBV11-3 to TRBJ1-1, with D tentatively TRBD1 (6 bases). This CDR3 contains 16 residues. V lost 5 bases and J 1 base, leaving 17 bases between the germline ends. Germline values: CDR1 SGHNT, CDR2 YENEEA. The CDR3 DNA reads TGTGCCAGCAGCCCCCCAGGAGGGGGACAGAACACTGAAGCTTTCTTT. As protein: CASSPPGGGQNTEAFF.

V usage is TRBV7-3 and J usage is TRBJ2-1; D is unresolved. Trimming cost V 5 bases and J 6 bases, with 14 bases left between them. Germline loops: CDR1 SGHTA, CDR2 FQGTGA. This CDR3 comprises 14 residues. The CDR3 region is CASSLNLNSNEQFF. The CDR3 nucleotides read TGTGCCAGCAGCCTAAATCTTAACTCCAATGAGCAGTTCTTC.

In its sample, this clonotype was seen a few times. The gene calls are TRBV3-1 and TRBJ2-7; D unresolved. Trimming removed 1 base from V and 1 base from J, with 8 bases in between. The CDR3 runs to 14 residues. The V gene's germline CDR1 is LGHDT and CDR2 YNNKEL (reference sequence). CDR3 loop: CASSQGPGSYEQYF. The CDR3 DNA reads TGTGCCAGCAGCCAAGGACCCGGGTCCTACGAGCAGTACTTC.

This clonotype was observed a handful of times. The chain carries TRBV15 and TRBJ2-7; 9 nucleotides agree with TRBD1. J was trimmed by 6 bases and V by 3 bases; bases with no gene match: 6. Germline V gives CDR1 LNHNV, CDR2 YYDKDF (reference sequence). There are 14 residues in the CDR3. CDR3 sequence: CATSSRDRVFEQYF. The DNA of the CDR3 is TGTGCCACCAGCAGCCGGGACAGGGTGTTCGAGCAGTACTTC.

This clonotype has only a few counts. The chain links TRBV6-5 to TRBJ1-2; D might be TRBD1 (6 bases). The germline CDR1 and CDR2 sequences are MNHEY and SVGAGI. Trimming cost V 3 bases and J 0 bases, with 17 bases left between them. This CDR3 region has 17 residues. In nucleotides, the CDR3 is TGTGCCAGCAGTTATACCTTGGGGGCGCCGTCTAACTATGGCTACACCTTC. It encodes CASSYTLGAPSNYGYTF.

This clonotype showed up just a few times. The V and J genes are TRBV2 and TRBJ2-7, with D possibly TRBD2 on 6 matching bases. CDR3 length equals 14 residues. CDR1 SNHLY and CDR2 FYNNEI come from the germline V gene. Trimming pared 10 bases from V and 0 bases from J, leaving 16 bases between. The CDR3 loop is CATLTGDHSYEQYF. The CDR3 region has the DNA TGTGCCACCCTTACGGGGGATCACTCCTACGAGCAGTACTTC.

The chain employs TRBV6-4 and TRBJ2-1; D may be TRBD2 (5 bases). Germline assignment: CDR1 MRHNA and CDR2 SNTAGT. The CDR3 totals 13 residues. V lost 2 bases, J lost 5 bases, and 7 bases lay in between. The CDR3 DNA sequence: TGTGCCAGCAGTGACGGGGAGCACAATGAGCAGTTCTTC. It yields the protein CASSDGEHNEQFF.

This chain connects TRBV20-1 to TRBJ2-7, with D possibly being TRBD1 (5 bases). The CDR3 length is 12 residues. V lost 2 bases and J 3 bases, leaving 8 bases between the germline ends. Germline-derived CDR1 and CDR2 are DFQATT and SNEGSKA (reference sequence). The CDR3: CSARQGDYEQYF. CDR3 DNA: TGCAGTGCTAGACAGGGCGACTACGAGCAGTACTTC.

There are a few counts of this clonotype. The V and J genes are TRBV4-3 and TRBJ2-6, with D unclear. Germline V gene data show CDR1 as LGHNA and CDR2 as YSLEER. CDR3 length: 16 amino acids. Trimming cost V 0 bases and J 0 bases, with 6 bases left between them. CDR3 residues: CASSQDFFSGANVLTF. Written as DNA, the CDR3 is TGCGCCAGCAGCCAAGATTTCTTCTCTGGGGCCAACGTCCTGACTTTC.